This is a list of T cell receptor beta chains from one sample in a study of T cell repertoires in cytomegalovirus infection. The antigens these receptors bind are not known. TCRdb reanalysed the reads using MiXCR and keeps one entry per CDR3 protein. The sample yields under 350,000 distinct CDR3 sequences, 22% seen once. The starting material was cultured PBMCs, obtained from culture after CMV antigen stimulation. These receptors were taken from a human donor in good health (CMV status not recorded). Some clones in this sample may be carry-over from other donors' samples. Each CDR3 is given with its conserved first and last residue.

j_gene	v_gene	CDR3aa
TRBJ2-1	TRBV7-2	CASSPQGNEQFF
TRBJ2-5	TRBV7-3	CASSKGWGPGSETQYF
TRBJ1-4	TRBV4-3	CASSQGDRTDEKLFF
TRBJ2-6	TRBV27	CASSIDSTSGANVLTF
TRBJ2-2	TRBV19	CASSPGTPMGTGELFF
TRBJ2-1	TRBV6-1	CASTPDRVSYNEQFF
TRBJ1-2	TRBV5-1	CASSLAEGADYGYTF
TRBJ2-5	TRBV6-1	CASSVGLQILQETQYF
TRBJ2-5	TRBV11-2	CASSLTRETQYF
TRBJ2-3	TRBV7-8	CASSISQGAAYTQYF
TRBJ2-3	TRBV7-8	CASSSPLAGDKLSTDTQYF
TRBJ2-1	TRBV4-1	CASSRTSGRLDEQFF
TRBJ2-1	TRBV6-2/TRBV6-3	CASIKSGSYNEQFF
TRBJ2-3	TRBV6-1	CASPRTGLREGLGDTQYF
TRBJ2-7	TRBV28	CASSLRLQPYEQYF
TRBJ2-3	TRBV9	CASSPRTSRTDTQYF
TRBJ2-2	TRBV29-1	CSVEDNQGVTGELFF
TRBJ2-7	TRBV12-3/TRBV12-4	CASRLLGAGEQYF
TRBJ2-3	TRBV7-9	CASSLVGQGMTDTQYF
TRBJ2-5	TRBV19	CASTPKGQPAGETQYF
TRBJ2-2	TRBV27	CASSGTSGDTGELFF
TRBJ2-2	TRBV7-6	CASSQSGQGDTGELFF